This TCR beta chain was sequenced during a study of blood T cell repertoires in COVID-19. V was cut by 4 bases and J by 0 bases, with 8 bases left in between. The length of the CDR3 is 14 residues. Germline CDR1 KGHSH, CDR2 LQKENI. Method: immunoSEQ multiplex PCR; TCRdb's copy keeps in-frame clones and lacks some. Altogether some 100,000 clones are present, around 88% being singletons, with the ten largest covering roughly 8.1%. The TCR originated in a woman between 70 and 85 years old with acute or convalescent COVID-19. The chain recombines TRBV18 with TRBJ2-3; D gene ambiguous. Material: peripheral blood. The CDR3 coding sequence is TGTGCCAGCTCACAACAACACAGCACAGATACGCAGTATTTT. Translating it yields CASSQQHSTDTQYF.